The present TCR beta chain was sequenced within a study of blood T cells in healthy people across ages. Next came a second PCR, run for about 6 to 12 cycles, which used a sample-barcoded 5' primer along with a J-beta primer mix. A single record per CDR3 protein comes from TCRdb applying MiXCR to the 5' RACE reads. This sample has hundreds of thousands of distinct CDR3 sequences, with roughly 52% found just once. Points on this clonotype: Antigen unknown.

Every sample had a minimum of 6 million PBMCs isolated. Study-level results: The percentage of naive T cells correlated strongly with TCR beta diversity.

V lost 5 bases, J lost 0 bases, and 14 bases lay in between. The CDR3 sequence is 15 residues long. Germline CDR1 and CDR2: SGHTA and FQGTGA. The rearrangement uses TRBV7-3 and TRBJ2-7; D is undetermined. Sequenced sample: blood. The source of this sequence is a young man in good health. The CDR3 region is CASSLHPQSSYEQYF. CDR3 bases: TGTGCCAGCAGCCTCCACCCCCAGAGCTCCTACGAGCAGTACTTC.